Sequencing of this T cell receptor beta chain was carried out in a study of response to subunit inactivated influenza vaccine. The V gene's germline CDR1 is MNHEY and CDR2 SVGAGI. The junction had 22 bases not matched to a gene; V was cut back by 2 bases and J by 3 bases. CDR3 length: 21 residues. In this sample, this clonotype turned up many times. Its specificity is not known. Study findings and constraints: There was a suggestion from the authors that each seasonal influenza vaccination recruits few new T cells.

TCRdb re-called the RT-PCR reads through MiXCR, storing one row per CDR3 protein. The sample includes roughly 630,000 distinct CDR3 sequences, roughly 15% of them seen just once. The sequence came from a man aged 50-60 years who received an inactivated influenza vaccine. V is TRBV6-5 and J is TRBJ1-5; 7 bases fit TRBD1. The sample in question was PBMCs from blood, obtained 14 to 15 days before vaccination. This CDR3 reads CASSYDSPSGVTGTLNQPQHF. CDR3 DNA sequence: TGTGCCAGCAGTTACGATTCCCCCTCTGGTGTGACAGGGACCCTCAATCAGCCCCAGCATTTT.